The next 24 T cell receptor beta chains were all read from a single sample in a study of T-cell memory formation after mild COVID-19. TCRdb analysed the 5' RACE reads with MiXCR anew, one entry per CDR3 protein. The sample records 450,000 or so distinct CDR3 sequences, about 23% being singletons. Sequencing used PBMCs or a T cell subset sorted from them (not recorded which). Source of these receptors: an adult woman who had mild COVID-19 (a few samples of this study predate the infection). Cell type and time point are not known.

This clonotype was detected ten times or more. The CDR3 DNA reads as TGCGCCAGCAGCTTAGGACGAGTCAACACAGATACGCAGTATTTT. This sequence encodes CASSLGRVNTDTQYF. V is TRBV5-1 and J is TRBJ2-3, with D hard to call. The CDR3 consists of 15 residues. Germline V gene data show CDR1 as SGHRS and CDR2 as YFSETQ. V shed 2 bases and J shed 2 bases, with 12 bases lying between them.

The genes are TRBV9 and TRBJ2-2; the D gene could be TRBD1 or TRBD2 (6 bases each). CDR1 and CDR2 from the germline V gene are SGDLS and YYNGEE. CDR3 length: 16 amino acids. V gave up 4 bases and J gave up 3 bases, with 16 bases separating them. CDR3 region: CASSPPKGGHTGELFF. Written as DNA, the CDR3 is TGTGCCAGCAGCCCCCCAAAGGGGGGACACACCGGGGAGCTGTTTTTT.

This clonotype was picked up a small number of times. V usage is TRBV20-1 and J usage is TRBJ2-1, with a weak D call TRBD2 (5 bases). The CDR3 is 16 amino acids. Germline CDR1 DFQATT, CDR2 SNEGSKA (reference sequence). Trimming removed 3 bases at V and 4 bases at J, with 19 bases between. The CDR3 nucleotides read TGCAGTGCTAGTCTCACCGGCGCGGGCGTTTACAATGAGCAGTTCTTC. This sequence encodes CSASLTGAGVYNEQFF.

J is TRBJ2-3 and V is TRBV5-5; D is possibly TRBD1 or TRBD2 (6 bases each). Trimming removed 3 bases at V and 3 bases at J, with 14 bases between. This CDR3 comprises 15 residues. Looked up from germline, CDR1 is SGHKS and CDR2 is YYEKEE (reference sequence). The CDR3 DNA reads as TGTGCCAGCAGCTGGGGGGCGCGGGGTACAGATACGCAGTATTTT. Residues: CASSWGARGTDTQYF.

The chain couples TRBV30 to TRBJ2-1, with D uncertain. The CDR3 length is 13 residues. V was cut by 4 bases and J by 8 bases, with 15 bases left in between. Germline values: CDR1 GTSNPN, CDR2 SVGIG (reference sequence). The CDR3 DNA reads TGTGCCTGGATAAGGTTCAATGGGGATGAGCAGTTCTTC. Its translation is CAWIRFNGDEQFF.

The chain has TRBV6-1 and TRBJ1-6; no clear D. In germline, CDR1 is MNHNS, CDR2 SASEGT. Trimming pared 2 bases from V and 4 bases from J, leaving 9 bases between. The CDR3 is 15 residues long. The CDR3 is CASSEYETYNSPLHF. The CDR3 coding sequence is TGTGCCAGCAGTGAATATGAGACGTATAATTCACCCCTCCACTTT.

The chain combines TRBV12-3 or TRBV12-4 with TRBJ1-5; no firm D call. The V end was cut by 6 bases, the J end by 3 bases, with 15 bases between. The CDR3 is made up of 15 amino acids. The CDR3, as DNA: TGTGCCAGCAGGTACGGACTGGGAGACAATCAGCCCCAGCATTTT. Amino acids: CASRYGLGDNQPQHF.

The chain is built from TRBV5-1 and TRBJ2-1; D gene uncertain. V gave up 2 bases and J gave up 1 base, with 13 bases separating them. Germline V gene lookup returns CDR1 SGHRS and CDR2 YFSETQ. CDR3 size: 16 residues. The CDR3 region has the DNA TGCGCCAGCAGCTTCCGGCCTGACTCATCCTACAATGAGCAGTTCTTC. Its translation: CASSFRPDSSYNEQFF.

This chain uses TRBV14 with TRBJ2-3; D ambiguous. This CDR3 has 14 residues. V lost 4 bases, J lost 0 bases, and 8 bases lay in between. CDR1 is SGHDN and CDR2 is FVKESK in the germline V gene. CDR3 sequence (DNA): TGTGCCAGCAGCCCACTCCCTAGCACAGATACGCAGTATTTT. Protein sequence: CASSPLPSTDTQYF. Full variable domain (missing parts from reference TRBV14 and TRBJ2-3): EAGVTQFPSHSVIEKGQTVTLRCDPISGHDNLYWYRRVMGKEIKFLLHFVKESKQDESGMPNNRFLAERTGGTYSTLKVQPAELEDSGVYFCASSPLPSTDTQYFGPGTRLTVL.

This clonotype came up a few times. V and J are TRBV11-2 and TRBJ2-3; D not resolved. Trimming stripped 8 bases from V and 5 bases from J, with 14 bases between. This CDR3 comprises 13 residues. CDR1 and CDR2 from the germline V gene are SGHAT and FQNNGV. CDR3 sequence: CASGKGRGDTQYF. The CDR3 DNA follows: TGTGCCAGCGGAAAAGGTCGCGGAGATACGCAGTATTTT.

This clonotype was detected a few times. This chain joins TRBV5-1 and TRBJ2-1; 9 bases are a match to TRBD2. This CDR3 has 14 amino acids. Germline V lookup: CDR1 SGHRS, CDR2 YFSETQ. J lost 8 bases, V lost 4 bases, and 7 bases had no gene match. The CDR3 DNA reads TGCGCCAGCAGCCCCGGGACTAGCTCGGATGAGCAGTTCTTC. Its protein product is CASSPGTSSDEQFF.

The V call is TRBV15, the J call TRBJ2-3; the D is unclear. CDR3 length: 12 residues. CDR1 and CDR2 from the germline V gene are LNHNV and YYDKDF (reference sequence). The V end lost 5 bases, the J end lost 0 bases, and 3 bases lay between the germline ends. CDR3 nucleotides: TGTGCCACCAGCCATAGCACAGATACGCAGTATTTT. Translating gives CATSHSTDTQYF.

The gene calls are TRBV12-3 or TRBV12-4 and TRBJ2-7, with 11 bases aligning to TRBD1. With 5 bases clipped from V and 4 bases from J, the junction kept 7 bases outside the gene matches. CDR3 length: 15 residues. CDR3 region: CASSVGQGEGYEQYF. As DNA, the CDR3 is TGTGCCAGCAGTGTGGGACAGGGGGAAGGTTACGAGCAGTACTTC.

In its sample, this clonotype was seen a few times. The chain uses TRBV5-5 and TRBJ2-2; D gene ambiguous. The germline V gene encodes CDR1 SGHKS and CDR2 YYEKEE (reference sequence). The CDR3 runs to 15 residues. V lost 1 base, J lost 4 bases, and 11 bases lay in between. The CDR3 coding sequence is TGTGCCAGCAGCTTGCCGGTCCGGGTCACCGGGGAGCTGTTTTTT. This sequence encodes CASSLPVRVTGELFF.

The CDR3: CASSLVLADTQYF. The CDR3 DNA is TGCGCCAGCAGCTTGGTACTAGCAGATACGCAGTATTTT. V gene TRBV5-1 combines with J gene TRBJ2-3; D is possibly TRBD2 (5 bases). CDR1 and CDR2 from the germline V gene are SGHRS and YFSETQ. V shed 0 bases and J shed 4 bases, with 6 bases lying between them. This CDR3 contains 13 residues. The full variable domain, its missing parts supplied by reference TRBV5-1 and TRBJ2-3, is KAGVTQTPRYLIKTRGQQVTLSCSPISGHRSVSWYQQTPGQGLQFLFEYFSETQRNKGNFPGRFSGRQFSNSRSEMNVSTLELGDSALYLCASSLVLADTQYFGPGTRLTVL.

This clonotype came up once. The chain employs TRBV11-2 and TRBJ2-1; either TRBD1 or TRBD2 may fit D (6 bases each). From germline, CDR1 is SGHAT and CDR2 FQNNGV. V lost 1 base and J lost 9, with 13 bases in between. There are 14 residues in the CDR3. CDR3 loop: CASSLAGAGGEQFF. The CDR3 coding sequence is TGTGCCAGCAGCTTAGCGGGGGCGGGTGGTGAGCAGTTCTTC.

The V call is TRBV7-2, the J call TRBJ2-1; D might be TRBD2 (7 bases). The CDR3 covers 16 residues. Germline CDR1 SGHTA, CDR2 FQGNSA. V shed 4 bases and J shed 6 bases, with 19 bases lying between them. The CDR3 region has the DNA TGTGCCAGCAGCTCTTGGGGGGCTAGCGGATTCAATGAGCAGTTCTTC. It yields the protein CASSSWGASGFNEQFF.

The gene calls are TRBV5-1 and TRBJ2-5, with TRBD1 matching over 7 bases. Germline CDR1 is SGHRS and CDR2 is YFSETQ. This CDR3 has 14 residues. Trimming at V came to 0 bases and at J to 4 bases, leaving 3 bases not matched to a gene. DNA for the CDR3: TGCGCCAGCAGCTTGGATCCAGGGGGAGAGACCCAGTACTTC. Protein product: CASSLDPGGETQYF.

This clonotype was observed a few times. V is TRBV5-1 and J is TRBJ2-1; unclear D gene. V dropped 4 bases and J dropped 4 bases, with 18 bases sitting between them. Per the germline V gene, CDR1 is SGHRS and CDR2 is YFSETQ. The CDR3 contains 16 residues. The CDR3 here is CASSPTGPPVYNEQFF. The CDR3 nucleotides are TGCGCCAGCAGCCCCACCGGGCCTCCCGTATACAATGAGCAGTTCTTC.

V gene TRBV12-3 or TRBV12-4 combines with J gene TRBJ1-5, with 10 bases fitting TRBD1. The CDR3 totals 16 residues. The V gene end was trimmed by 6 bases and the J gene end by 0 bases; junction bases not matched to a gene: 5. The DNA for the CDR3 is TGTGCCAGCAGCTGGACAGGGGGAAATAGCAATCAGCCCCAGCATTTT. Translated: CASSWTGGNSNQPQHF.

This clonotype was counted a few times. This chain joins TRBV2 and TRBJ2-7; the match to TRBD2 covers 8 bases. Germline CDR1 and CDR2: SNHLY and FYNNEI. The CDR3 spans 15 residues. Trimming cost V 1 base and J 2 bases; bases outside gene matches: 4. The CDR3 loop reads CASSEVSGMAYEQYF. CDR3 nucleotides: TGTGCCAGCAGTGAAGTTAGCGGGATGGCCTACGAGCAGTACTTC.

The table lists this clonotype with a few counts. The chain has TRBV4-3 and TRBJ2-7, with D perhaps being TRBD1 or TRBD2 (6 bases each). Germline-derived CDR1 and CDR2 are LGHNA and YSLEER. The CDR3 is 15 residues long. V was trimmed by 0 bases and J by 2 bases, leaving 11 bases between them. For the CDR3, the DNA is TGCGCCAGCAGCCAAGAGACGGAGGGGGCCTACGAGCAGTACTTC. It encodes CASSQETEGAYEQYF.

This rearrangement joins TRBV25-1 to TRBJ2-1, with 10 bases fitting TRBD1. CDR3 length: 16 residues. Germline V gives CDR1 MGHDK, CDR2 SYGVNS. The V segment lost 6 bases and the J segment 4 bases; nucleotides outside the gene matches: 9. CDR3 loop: CASSPWDRGKYNEQFF. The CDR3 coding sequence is TGTGCCAGCAGCCCCTGGGACAGGGGAAAATACAATGAGCAGTTCTTC.

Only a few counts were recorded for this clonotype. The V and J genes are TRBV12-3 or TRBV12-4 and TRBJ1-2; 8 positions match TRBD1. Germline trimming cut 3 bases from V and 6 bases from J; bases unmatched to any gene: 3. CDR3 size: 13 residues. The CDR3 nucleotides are TGTGCCAGCAGTTTTAGACAGGGGAATGGCTACACCTTC. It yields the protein CASSFRQGNGYTF.